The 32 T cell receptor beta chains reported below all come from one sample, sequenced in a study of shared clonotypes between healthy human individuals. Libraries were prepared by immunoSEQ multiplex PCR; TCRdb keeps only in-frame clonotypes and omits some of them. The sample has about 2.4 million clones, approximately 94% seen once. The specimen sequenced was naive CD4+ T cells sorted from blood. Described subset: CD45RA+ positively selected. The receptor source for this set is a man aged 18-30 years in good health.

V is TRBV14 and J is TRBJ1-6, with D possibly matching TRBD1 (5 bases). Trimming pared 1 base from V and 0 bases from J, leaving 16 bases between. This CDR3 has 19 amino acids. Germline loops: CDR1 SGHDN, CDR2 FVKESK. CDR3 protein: CASSQADGGRSSYNSPLHF. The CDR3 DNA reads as TGTGCCAGCAGCCAAGCCGACGGGGGTAGGAGCTCCTATAATTCACCCCTCCACTTT.

Here the CDR3 reads CAISEGTPNYGYTF. In DNA form, the CDR3 reads TGTGCCATCAGTGAGGGGACGCCCAACTATGGCTACACCTTC. V usage is TRBV10-3 and J usage is TRBJ1-2; the D gene is possibly TRBD1 (5 bases). The CDR3 runs 14 residues. CDR1 is ENHRY and CDR2 is SYGVKD in the germline V gene. V was trimmed by 2 bases and J by 2 bases, leaving 9 bases between them.

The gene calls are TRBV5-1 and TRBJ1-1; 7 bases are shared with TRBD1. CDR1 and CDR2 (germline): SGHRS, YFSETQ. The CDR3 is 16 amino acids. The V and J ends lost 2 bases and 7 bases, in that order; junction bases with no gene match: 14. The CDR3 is CASSLGQAAFSVEAFF. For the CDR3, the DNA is TGCGCCAGCAGCTTAGGACAGGCGGCCTTTTCGGTTGAAGCTTTCTTT.

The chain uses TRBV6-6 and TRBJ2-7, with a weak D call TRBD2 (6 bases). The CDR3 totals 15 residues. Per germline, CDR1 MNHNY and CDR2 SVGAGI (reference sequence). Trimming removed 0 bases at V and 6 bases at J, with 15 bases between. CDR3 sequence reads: CASSYSVLGSFEQYF. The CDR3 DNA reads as TGTGCCAGCAGTTACTCTGTACTCGGGAGTTTCGAGCAGTACTTC.

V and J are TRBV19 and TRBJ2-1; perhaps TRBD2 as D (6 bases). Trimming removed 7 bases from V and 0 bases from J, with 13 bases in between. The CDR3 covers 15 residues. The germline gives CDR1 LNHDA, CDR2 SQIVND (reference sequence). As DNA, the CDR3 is TGTGCCAGTACGGTGGGAGGCGCCTCCTACAATGAGCAGTTCTTC. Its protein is CASTVGGASYNEQFF.

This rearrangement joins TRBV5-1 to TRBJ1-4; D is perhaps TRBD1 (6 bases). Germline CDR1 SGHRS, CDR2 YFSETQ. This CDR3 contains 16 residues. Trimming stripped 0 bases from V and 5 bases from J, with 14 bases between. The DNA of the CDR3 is TGCGCCAGCAGCTTGGCCTTATCGGGGGCGAATGAAAAACTGTTTTTT. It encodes CASSLALSGANEKLFF. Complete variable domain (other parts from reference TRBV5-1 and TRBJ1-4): KAGVTQTPRYLIKTRGQQVTLSCSPISGHRSVSWYQQTPGQGLQFLFEYFSETQRNKGNFPGRFSGRQFSNSRSEMNVSTLELGDSALYLCASSLALSGANEKLFFGSGTQLSVL.

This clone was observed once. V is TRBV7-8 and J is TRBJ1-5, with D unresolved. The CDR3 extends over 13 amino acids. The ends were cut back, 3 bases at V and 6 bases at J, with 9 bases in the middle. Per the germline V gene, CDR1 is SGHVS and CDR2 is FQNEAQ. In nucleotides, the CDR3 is TGTGCCAGCAGCTTCTCAGCCCTTCAGCCCCAGCATTTT. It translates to CASSFSALQPQHF.

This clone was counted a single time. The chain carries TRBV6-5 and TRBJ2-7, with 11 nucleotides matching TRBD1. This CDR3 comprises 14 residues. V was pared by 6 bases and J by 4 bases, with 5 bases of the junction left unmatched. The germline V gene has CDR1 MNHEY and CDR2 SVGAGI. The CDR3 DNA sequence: TGTGCCAGCAGACGGACAGGGGGCATGTACGAGCAGTACTTC. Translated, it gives CASRRTGGMYEQYF.

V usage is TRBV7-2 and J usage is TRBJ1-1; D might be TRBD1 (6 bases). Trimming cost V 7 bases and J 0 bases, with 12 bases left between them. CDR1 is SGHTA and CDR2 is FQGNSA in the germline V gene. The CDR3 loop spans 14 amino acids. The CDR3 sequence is CASNSRGMNTEAFF. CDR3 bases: TGTGCCAGCAACTCCAGGGGCATGAACACTGAAGCTTTCTTT.

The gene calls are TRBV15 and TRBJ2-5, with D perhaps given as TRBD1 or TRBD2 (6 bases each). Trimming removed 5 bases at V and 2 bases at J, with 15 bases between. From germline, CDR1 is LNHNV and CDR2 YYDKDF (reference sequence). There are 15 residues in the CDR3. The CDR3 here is CATSGGLDRQETQYF. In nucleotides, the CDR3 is TGTGCCACCAGCGGGGGACTGGACAGACAAGAGACCCAGTACTTC.

The CDR3 sequence is CASSEVLGYTGELFF. In nucleotides, the CDR3 is TGCGCCAGCAGTGAGGTTCTCGGTTACACCGGGGAGCTGTTTTTT. This chain joins TRBV10-2 and TRBJ2-2, with D uncertain. The CDR3 consists of 15 residues. The V gene's germline CDR1 is WSHSY and CDR2 SAAADI. Between the trimmed V and J ends, which lost 2 bases and 3 bases, there was a span of 10 bases.

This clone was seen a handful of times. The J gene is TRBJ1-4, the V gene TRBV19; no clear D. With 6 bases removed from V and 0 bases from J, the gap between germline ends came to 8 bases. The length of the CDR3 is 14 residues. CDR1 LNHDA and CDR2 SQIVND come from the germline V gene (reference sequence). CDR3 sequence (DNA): TGTGCCAGTAGCCTCCCTGCAACTAATGAAAAACTGTTTTTT. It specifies CASSLPATNEKLFF. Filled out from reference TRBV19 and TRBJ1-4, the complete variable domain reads DGGITQSPKYLFRKEGQNVTLSCEQNLNHDAMYWYRQDPGQGLRLIYYSQIVNDFQKGDIAEGYSVSREKKESFPLTVTSAQKNPTAFYLCASSLPATNEKLFFGSGTQLSVL.

DNA for the CDR3: TGTGCCAGTAGTCCCCGTGGACTAAGCGCAAACATTCAGTACTTC. Translation gives CASSPRGLSANIQYF. The V and J genes are TRBV19 and TRBJ2-4, with a weak D call TRBD2 (6 bases). CDR3 size: 15 residues. V gave up 5 bases and J gave up 6 bases, with 17 bases separating them. Germline lookup yields CDR1 LNHDA and CDR2 SQIVND (reference sequence).

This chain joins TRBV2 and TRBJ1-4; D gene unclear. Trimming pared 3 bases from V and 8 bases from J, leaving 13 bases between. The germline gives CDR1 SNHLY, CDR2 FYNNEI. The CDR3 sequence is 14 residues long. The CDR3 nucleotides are TGTGCCAGCAGTGACAGCGCCAGAAGCGAAAAACTGTTTTTT. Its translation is CASSDSARSEKLFF. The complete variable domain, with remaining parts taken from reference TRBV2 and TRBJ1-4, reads EPEVTQTPSHQVTQMGQEVILRCVPISNHLYFYWYRQILGQKVEFLVSFYNNEISEKSEIFDDQFSVERPDGSNFTLKIRSTKLEDSAMYFCASSDSARSEKLFFGSGTQLSVL.

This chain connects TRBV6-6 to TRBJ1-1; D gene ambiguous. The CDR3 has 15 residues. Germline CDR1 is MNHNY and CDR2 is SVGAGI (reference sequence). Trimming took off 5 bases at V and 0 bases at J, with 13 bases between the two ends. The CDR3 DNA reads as TGTGCCAGCAGTCCCCTGGGAGCTTTGAACACTGAAGCTTTCTTT. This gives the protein CASSPLGALNTEAFF.

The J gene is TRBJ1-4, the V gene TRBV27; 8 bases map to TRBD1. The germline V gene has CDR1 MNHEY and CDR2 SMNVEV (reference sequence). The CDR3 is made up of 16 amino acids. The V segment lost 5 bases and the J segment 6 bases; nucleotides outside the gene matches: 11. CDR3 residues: CASSMGQGAFDEKLFF. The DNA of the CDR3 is TGTGCCAGCAGTATGGGCCAGGGGGCTTTTGATGAAAAACTGTTTTTT. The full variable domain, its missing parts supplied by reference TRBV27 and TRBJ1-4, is EAQVTQNPRYLITVTGKKLTVTCSQNMNHEYMSWYRQDPGLGLRQIYYSMNVEVTDKGDVPEGYKVSRKEKRNFPLILESPSPNQTSLYFCASSMGQGAFDEKLFFGSGTQLSVL.

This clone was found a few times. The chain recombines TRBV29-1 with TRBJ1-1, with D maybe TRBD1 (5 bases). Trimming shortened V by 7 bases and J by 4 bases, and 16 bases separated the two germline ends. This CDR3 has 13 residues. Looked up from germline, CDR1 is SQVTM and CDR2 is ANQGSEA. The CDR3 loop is CSGSTGPGTEAFF. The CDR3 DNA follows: TGCAGCGGGAGCACAGGTCCCGGCACTGAAGCTTTCTTT.

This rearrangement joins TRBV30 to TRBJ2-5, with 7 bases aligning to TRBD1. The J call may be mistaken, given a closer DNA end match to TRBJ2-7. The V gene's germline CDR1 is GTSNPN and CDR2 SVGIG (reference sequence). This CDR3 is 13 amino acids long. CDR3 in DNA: TGTGCCTGGGGTACCGGGACAGCCTACGAGCAGTACTTC. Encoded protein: CAWGTGTAYEQYF.

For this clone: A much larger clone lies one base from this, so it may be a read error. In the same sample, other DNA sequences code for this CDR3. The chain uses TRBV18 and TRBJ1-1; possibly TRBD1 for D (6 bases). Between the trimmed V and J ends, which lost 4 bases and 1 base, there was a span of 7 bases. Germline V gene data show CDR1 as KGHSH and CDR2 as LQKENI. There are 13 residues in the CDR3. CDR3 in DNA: TGTGCCAGCTCACTAGGGGGGAACACTGAAGCTTTCTTT. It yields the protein CASSLGGNTEAFF.

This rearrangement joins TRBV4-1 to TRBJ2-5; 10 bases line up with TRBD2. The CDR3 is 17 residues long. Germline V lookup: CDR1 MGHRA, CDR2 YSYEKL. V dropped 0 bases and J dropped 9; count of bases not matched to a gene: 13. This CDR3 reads CASSQEAAAGGPRSQYF. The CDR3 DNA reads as TGCGCCAGCAGCCAAGAAGCTGCAGCGGGAGGGCCCCGGTCCCAGTACTTC.

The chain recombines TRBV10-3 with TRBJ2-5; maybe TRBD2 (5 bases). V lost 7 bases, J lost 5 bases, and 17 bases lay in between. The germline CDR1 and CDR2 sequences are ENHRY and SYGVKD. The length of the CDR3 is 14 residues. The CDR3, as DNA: TGTGCCATCAACCCAGGACCCGGGGAGGAGACCCAGTACTTC. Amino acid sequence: CAINPGPGEETQYF.

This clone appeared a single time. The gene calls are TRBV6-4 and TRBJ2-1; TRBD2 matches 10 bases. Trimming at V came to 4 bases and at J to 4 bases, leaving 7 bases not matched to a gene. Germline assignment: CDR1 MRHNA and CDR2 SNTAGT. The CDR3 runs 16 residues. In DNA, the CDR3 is TGTGCCAGCAGTGCAACCGGGACTAGCGCATACAATGAGCAGTTCTTC. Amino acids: CASSATGTSAYNEQFF.

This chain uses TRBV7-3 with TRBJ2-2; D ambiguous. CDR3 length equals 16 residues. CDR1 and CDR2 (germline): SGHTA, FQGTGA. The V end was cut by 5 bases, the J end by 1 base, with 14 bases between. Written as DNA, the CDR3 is TGTGCCAGCAGCCCCCGACACATACTGAACACCGGGGAGCTGTTTTTT. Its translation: CASSPRHILNTGELFF.

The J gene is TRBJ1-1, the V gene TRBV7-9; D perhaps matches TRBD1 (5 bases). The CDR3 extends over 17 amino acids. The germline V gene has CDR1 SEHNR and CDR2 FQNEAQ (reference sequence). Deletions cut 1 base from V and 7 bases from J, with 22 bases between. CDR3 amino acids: CASSLGTLIWADFEAFF. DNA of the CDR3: TGTGCCAGCAGCTTAGGGACACTAATCTGGGCAGACTTTGAAGCTTTCTTT.

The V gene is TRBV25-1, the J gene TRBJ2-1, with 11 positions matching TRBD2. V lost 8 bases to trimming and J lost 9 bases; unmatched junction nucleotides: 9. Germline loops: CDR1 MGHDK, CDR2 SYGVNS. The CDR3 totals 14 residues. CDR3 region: CASGLAGGPGEQFF. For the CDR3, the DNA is TGTGCCAGCGGTTTAGCGGGAGGGCCGGGTGAGCAGTTCTTC.

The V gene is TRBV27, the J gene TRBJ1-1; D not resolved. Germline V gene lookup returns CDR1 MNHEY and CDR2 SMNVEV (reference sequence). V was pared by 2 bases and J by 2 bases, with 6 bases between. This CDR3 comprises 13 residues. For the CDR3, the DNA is TGTGCCAGCAGTTTAGACCCAAACACTGAAGCTTTCTTT. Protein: CASSLDPNTEAFF.

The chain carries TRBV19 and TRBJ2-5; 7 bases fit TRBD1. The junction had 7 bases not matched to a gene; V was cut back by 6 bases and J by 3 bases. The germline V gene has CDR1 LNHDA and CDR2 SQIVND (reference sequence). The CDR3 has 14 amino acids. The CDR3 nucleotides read TGTGCCAGTAGATACTCCGGGACAGAAGAGACCCAGTACTTC. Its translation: CASRYSGTEETQYF.

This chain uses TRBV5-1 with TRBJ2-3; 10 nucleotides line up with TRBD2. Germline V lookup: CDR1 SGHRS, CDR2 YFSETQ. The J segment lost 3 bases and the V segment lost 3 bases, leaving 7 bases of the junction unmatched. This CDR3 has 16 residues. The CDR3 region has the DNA TGCGCCAGCAGCTCTCCAGCGGGAGGGCCAACAGATACGCAGTATTTT. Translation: CASSSPAGGPTDTQYF.

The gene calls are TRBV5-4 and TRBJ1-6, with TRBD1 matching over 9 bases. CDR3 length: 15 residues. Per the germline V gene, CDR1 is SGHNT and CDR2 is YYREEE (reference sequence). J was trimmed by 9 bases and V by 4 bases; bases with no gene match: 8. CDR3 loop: CASSRGDREVSPLHF. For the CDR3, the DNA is TGTGCCAGCAGCCGCGGGGACAGGGAAGTTTCACCCCTCCACTTT.

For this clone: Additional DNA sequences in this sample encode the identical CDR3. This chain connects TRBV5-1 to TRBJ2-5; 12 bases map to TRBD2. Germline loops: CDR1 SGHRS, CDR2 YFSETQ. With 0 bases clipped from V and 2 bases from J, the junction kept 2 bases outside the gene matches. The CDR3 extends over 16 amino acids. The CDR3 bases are TGCGCCAGCAGCTTGGGGACTAGCGGGATACAAGAGACCCAGTACTTC. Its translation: CASSLGTSGIQETQYF.

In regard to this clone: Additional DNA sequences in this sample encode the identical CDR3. CDR3 residues: CASSLDLNTEAFF. CDR3 in DNA: TGTGCCAGCAGCTTAGATTTGAACACTGAAGCTTTCTTT. The chain has TRBV11-2 and TRBJ1-1, with D hard to call. The CDR3 totals 13 residues. V gave up 0 bases and J gave up 0 bases, with 2 bases separating them. CDR1 SGHAT and CDR2 FQNNGV come from the germline V gene.

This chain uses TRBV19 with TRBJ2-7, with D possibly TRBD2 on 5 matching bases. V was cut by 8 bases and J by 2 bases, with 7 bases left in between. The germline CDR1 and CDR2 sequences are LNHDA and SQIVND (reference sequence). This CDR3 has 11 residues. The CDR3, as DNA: TGTGCCAGTGGGAGACCCTACGAGCAGTACTTC. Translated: CASGRPYEQYF.